The clone carrying this T cell receptor (beta chain) has a handful of counts. Germline assignment: CDR1 MNHEY and CDR2 SVGAGI. Trimming removed 8 bases from V and 7 bases from J, with 21 bases in between. The CDR3 is 15 amino acids. The time point denotes: after neoadjuvant nivolumab, at surgical resection. The assay was immunoSEQ multiplex PCR, and TCRdb's table has in-frame clones only and misses some. Found here are about 1,400 clones, 59% of them singletons; the top ten hold approximately 16%. The sample originates from a study of neoadjuvant anti-PD-1 for oral cavity cancer. This rearrangement joins TRBV6-5 to TRBJ1-3; no reliable D call. Sample: tumor tissue, taken after nivolumab (anti-PD-1) treatment. The receptor's source is a person aged 35 to 85 with oral cavity squamous cell carcinoma. The CDR3 sequence: CASLSRRLGGNTIYF. The DNA for the CDR3 is TGTGCCAGCCTCTCACGACGGCTTGGCGGGAACACCATATATTTT.